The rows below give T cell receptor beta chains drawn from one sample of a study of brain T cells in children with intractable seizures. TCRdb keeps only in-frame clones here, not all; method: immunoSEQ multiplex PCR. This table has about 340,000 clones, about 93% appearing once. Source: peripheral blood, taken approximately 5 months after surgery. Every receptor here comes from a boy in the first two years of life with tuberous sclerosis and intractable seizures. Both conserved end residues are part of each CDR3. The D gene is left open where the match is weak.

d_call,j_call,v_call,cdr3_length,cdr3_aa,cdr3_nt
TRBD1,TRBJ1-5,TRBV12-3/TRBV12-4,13,CASLGQGNQPQHF,TGTGCCAGCCTGGGACAGGGGAATCAGCCCCAGCATTTT
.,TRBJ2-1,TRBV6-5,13,CASSSTRWNEQFF,TGTGCCAGCAGTTCTACCCGGTGGAATGAGCAGTTCTTC
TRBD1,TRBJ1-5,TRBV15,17,CATSRDRKQGYNQPQHF,TGTGCCACCAGCAGAGATCGTAAACAGGGGTACAATCAGCCCCAGCATTTT
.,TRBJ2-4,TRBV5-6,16,CASSLVGGLAKNIQYF,TGTGCCAGCAGCCTCGTGGGTGGTCTAGCCAAAAACATTCAGTACTTC
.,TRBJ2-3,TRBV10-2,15,CASSEVAESTDTQYF,TGCGCCAGCAGTGAGGTAGCGGAGAGCACAGATACGCAGTATTTT
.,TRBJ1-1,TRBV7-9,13,CASSIRQAPMGFF,TGTGCCAGCAGCATACGACAGGCCCCTATGGGATTCTTT
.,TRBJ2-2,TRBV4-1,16,CASSQVSGQTTGELFF,TGCGCCAGCAGCCAAGTCTCAGGACAGACTACCGGGGAGCTGTTTTTT
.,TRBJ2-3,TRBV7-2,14,CASSLARGTDTQYF,TGTGCCAGCAGCTTAGCGAGGGGCACAGATACGCAGTATTTT
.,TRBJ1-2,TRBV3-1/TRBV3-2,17,CASSQERLDETNYGYTF,TGTGCCAGCAGCCAAGAGCGTCTGGACGAGACTAACTATGGCTACACCTTC
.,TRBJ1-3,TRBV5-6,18,CASSLDLSPRASGNTIYF,TGTGCCAGCAGCTTGGATTTAAGCCCCCGGGCCTCTGGAAACACCATATATTTT
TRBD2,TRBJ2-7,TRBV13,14,CASSSSGRAYEQYF,TGTGCCAGCAGCTCTAGCGGGAGGGCTTACGAGCAGTACTTC
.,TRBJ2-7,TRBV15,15,CATSRDYGGPYEQYF,TGTGCCACCAGCAGAGATTACGGGGGGCCCTACGAGCAGTACTTC
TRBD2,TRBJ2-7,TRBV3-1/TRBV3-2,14,CASSSGLGSYEQYF,TGTGCCAGCAGCTCGGGACTAGGTTCCTACGAGCAGTACTTC
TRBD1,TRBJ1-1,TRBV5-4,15,CASSTPTGMNTEAFF,TGTGCCAGCAGCACCCCGACAGGGATGAACACTGAAGCTTTCTTT